These T cell receptor beta chains were read from a single sample in a study of beta chain features in type 1 diabetes. Method: immunoSEQ multiplex PCR; TCRdb's copy keeps in-frame clones and lacks some. Here the sample spans a few hundred thousand clones, approximately 11% being singletons. The sequenced sample was naive CD4+ T cells from blood. The receptor source for this set is a woman aged 30 to 39 in good health. Each CDR3 is given without its conserved first and last residue.

V gene: TRBV25-1; J gene: TRBJ2-1; CDR3 protein: ASSGWELTYNEQF
V gene: TRBV4-2; J gene: TRBJ1-4; CDR3 protein: ASSREGGEGEKLF
V gene: TRBV7-3; J gene: TRBJ2-1; CDR3 protein: ASSLIRGNNEQF
V gene: TRBV11-3; J gene: TRBJ2-3; CDR3 protein: ASRRAPTDTQY
V gene: TRBV5-6; J gene: TRBJ2-1; CDR3 protein: ASSPGLAGGPFNEQF
V gene: TRBV11-2; J gene: TRBJ2-4; CDR3 protein: ASSLFGFDLY
V gene: TRBV7-3; J gene: TRBJ2-1; CDR3 protein: ASSVQLAGGNNEQF
V gene: TRBV7-6; J gene: TRBJ2-3; CDR3 protein: ASSPLRDTQY
V gene: TRBV2; J gene: TRBJ2-7; CDR3 protein: ASSEQGPYEQY
V gene: TRBV28; J gene: TRBJ2-7; CDR3 protein: ASSPHGQNYEQY
V gene: TRBV5-1; J gene: TRBJ2-7; CDR3 protein: ASSLVSGYAYEQY
V gene: TRBV25-1; J gene: TRBJ2-5; CDR3 protein: ASSELRGQETQY
V gene: TRBV5-6; J gene: TRBJ2-7; CDR3 protein: ASSLSLDDYEQY
V gene: TRBV19; J gene: TRBJ2-5; CDR3 protein: ASEDSYQETQY
V gene: TRBV30; J gene: TRBJ1-3; CDR3 protein: AWRWGAGNTIY
V gene: TRBV4-2; J gene: TRBJ1-1; CDR3 protein: ATQLLQENTEAF
V gene: TRBV28; J gene: TRBJ2-4; CDR3 protein: ASSSSEEAKNIQY
V gene: TRBV5-6; J gene: TRBJ2-7; CDR3 protein: ASSPSGTNSYEQY
V gene: TRBV7-2; J gene: TRBJ1-3; CDR3 protein: ASSPGTAGNTIY
V gene: TRBV27; J gene: TRBJ2-3; CDR3 protein: ASRARGGRADTQY
V gene: TRBV9; J gene: TRBJ2-2; CDR3 protein: ASSFGSAGELF
V gene: TRBV19; J gene: TRBJ1-5; CDR3 protein: ASSGDRGFGNQPQH
V gene: TRBV2; J gene: TRBJ1-2; CDR3 protein: ASSSDRGYGYT
V gene: TRBV7-3; J gene: TRBJ2-5; CDR3 protein: ASYPEETQY
V gene: TRBV7-9; J gene: TRBJ2-7; CDR3 protein: ASSLALVSSYEQY
V gene: TRBV7-3; J gene: TRBJ2-2; CDR3 protein: ASSTGQGRTGELF
V gene: TRBV29-1; J gene: TRBJ2-7; CDR3 protein: SVEDSGSYEQY
V gene: TRBV9; J gene: TRBJ2-1; CDR3 protein: ASSVDGAGFEQF
V gene: TRBV5-1; J gene: TRBJ2-3; CDR3 protein: ASSLRQAGGTTDTQY
V gene: TRBV30; J gene: TRBJ2-5; CDR3 protein: AWNFLWEGGETQY
V gene: TRBV7-2; J gene: TRBJ2-2; CDR3 protein: ASSLGTTITGELF
V gene: TRBV7-2; J gene: TRBJ1-2; CDR3 protein: ASSLGTDYGYT
V gene: TRBV18; J gene: TRBJ2-1; CDR3 protein: ASSPGHTGEQF
V gene: TRBV6-4; J gene: TRBJ2-3; CDR3 protein: ASRISGSGADTQY